This TCR beta chain was observed in a study of blood T cell repertoires in COVID-19. The protocol was immunoSEQ multiplex PCR, while the TCRdb copy is restricted to in-frame clones and leaves out a portion. The sample includes 130,000 or so clones, 75% to 90% of them seen just once. The V and J ends lost 1 base and 5 bases respectively, with 10 bases between them. The CDR3 has 14 amino acids. Looked up from germline, CDR1 is SGHRS and CDR2 is YFSETQ. The sample was peripheral blood. The chain is built from TRBV5-1 and TRBJ2-1; D not certain. The receptor was derived from a man aged 40-55 years with acute or convalescent COVID-19. The CDR3 spells CASSLMGTDNEQFF. The CDR3 DNA reads as TGCGCCAGCAGCTTGATGGGCACCGACAATGAGCAGTTCTTC.